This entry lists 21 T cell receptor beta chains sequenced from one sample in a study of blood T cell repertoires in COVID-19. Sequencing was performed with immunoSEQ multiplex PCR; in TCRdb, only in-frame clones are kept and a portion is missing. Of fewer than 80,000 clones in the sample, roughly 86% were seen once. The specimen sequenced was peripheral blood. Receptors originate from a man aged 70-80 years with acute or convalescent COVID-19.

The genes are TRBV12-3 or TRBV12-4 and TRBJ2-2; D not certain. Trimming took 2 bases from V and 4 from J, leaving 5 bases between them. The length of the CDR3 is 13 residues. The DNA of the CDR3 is TGTGCCAGCAGTTTATCCTTCACCGGGGAGCTGTTTTTT. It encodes CASSLSFTGELFF.

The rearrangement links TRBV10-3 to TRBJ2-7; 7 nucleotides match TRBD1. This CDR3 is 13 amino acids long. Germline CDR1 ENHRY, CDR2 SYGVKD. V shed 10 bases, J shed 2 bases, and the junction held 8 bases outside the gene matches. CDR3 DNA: TGTGCCACCGGGGACAGCGTTGCCTACGAGCAGTACTTC. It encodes CATGDSVAYEQYF.

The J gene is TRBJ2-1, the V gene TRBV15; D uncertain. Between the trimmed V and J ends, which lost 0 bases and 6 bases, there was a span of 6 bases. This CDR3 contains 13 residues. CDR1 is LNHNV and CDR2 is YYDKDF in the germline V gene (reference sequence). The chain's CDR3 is CATSRDIVNEQFF. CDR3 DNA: TGTGCCACCAGCAGAGATATCGTCAATGAGCAGTTCTTC.

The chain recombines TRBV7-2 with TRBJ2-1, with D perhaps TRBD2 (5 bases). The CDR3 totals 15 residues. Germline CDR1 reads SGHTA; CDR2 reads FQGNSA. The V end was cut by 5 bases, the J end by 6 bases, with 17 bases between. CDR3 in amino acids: CASSQGRMASNEQFF. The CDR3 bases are TGTGCCAGCAGCCAAGGGAGAATGGCTTCCAATGAGCAGTTCTTC.

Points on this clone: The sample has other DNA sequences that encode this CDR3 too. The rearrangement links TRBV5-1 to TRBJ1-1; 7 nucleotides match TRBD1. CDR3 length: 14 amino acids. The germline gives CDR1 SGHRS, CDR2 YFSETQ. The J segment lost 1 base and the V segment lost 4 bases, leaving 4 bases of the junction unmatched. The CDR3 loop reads CASSPGTANTEAFF. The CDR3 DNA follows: TGCGCCAGCAGCCCCGGGACAGCGAACACTGAAGCTTTCTTT. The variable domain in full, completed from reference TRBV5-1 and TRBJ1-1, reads KAGVTQTPRYLIKTRGQQVTLSCSPISGHRSVSWYQQTPGQGLQFLFEYFSETQRNKGNFPGRFSGRQFSNSRSEMNVSTLELGDSALYLCASSPGTANTEAFFGQGTRLTVV.

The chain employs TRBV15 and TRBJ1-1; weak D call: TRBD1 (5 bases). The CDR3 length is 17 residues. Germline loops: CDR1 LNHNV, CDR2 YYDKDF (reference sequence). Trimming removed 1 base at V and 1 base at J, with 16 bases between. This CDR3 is CATSRVSGGKKNTEAFF. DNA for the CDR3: TGTGCCACCAGCAGAGTCAGCGGGGGTAAGAAGAACACTGAAGCTTTCTTT.

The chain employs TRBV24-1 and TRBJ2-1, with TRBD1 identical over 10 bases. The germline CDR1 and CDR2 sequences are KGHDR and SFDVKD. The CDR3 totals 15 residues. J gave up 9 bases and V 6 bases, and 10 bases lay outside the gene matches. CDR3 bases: TGTGCCACCAGTCGAGGGGACAGGGGAGGAGGTGAGCAGTTCTTC. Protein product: CATSRGDRGGGEQFF.

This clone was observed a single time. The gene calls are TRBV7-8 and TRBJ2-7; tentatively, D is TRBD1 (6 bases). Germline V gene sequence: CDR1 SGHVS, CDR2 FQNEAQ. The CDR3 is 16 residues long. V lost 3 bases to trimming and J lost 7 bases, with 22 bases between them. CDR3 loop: CASSFIGRVPGVEQYF. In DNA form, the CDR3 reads TGTGCCAGCAGCTTTATCGGGCGGGTCCCAGGGGTTGAGCAGTACTTC.

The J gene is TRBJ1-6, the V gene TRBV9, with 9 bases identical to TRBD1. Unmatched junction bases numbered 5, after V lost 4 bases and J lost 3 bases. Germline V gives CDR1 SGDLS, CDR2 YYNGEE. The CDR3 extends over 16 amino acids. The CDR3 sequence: CASSPRTGVYNSPLHF. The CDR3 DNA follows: TGTGCCAGCAGCCCCCGGACAGGGGTCTATAATTCACCCCTCCACTTT.

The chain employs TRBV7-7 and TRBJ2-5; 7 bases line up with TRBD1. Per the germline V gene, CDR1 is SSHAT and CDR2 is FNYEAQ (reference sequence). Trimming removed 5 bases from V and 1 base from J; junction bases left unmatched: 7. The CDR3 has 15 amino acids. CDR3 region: CASSPLTGPQETQYF. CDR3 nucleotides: TGTGCCAGCAGCCCACTGACAGGGCCCCAAGAGACCCAGTACTTC.

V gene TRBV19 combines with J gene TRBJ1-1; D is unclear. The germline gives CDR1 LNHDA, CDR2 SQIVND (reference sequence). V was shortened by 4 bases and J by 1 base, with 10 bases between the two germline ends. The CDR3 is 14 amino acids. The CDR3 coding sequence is TGTGCCAGTAGTACCTTAACAGCGAACACTGAAGCTTTCTTT. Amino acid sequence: CASSTLTANTEAFF. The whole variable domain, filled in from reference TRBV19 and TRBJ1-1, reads DGGITQSPKYLFRKEGQNVTLSCEQNLNHDAMYWYRQDPGQGLRLIYYSQIVNDFQKGDIAEGYSVSREKKESFPLTVTSAQKNPTAFYLCASSTLTANTEAFFGQGTRLTVV.

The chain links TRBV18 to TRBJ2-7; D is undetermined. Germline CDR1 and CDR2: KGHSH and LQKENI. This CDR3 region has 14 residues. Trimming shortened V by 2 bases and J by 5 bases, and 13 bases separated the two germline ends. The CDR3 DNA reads TGTGCCAGCTCACCAGTATTTCCCCCGGACGAGCAGTACTTC. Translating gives CASSPVFPPDEQYF.

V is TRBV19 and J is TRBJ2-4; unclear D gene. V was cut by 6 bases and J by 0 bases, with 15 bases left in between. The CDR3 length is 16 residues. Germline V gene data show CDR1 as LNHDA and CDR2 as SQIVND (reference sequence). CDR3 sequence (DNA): TGTGCCAGTAGGGCAGGTTCTAACCTAGCCAAAAACATTCAGTACTTC. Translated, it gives CASRAGSNLAKNIQYF.

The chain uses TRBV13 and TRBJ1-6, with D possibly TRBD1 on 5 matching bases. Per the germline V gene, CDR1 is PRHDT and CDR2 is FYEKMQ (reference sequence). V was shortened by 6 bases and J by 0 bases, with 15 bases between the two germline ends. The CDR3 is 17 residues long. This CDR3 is CASREQAESSYNSPLHF. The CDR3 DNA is TGTGCCAGCAGGGAACAGGCGGAGAGCTCCTATAATTCACCCCTCCACTTT.

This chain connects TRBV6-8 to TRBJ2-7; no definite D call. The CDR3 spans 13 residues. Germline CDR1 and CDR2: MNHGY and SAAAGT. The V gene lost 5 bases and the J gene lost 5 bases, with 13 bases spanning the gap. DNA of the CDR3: TGTGCCAGCAGTACCCCCAGATACCACGAGCAGTACTTC. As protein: CASSTPRYHEQYF.

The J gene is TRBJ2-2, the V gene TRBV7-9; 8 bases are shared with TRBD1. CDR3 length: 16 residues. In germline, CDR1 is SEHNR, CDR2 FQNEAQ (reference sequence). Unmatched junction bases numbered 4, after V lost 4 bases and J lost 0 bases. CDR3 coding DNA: TGTGCCAGCAGCTCCCGGGACAGGACGAACACCGGGGAGCTGTTTTTT. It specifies CASSSRDRTNTGELFF.

This CDR3 reads CASSPLQVDSPLHF. DNA for the CDR3: TGTGCCAGCTCACCCCTACAGGTGGACTCACCCCTCCACTTT. V is TRBV18 and J is TRBJ1-6; D may be TRBD1 (5 bases). V lost 3 bases to trimming and J lost 10 bases, with 13 bases between them. The germline V gene has CDR1 KGHSH and CDR2 LQKENI. CDR3 length: 14 amino acids.

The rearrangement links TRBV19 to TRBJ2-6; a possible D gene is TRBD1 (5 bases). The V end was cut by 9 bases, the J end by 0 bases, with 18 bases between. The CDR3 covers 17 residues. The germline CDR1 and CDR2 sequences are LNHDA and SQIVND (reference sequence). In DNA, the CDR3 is TGTGCCAGCAACAGGACCCCTCTCTTCTCTGGGGCCAACGTCCTGACTTTC. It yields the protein CASNRTPLFSGANVLTF.

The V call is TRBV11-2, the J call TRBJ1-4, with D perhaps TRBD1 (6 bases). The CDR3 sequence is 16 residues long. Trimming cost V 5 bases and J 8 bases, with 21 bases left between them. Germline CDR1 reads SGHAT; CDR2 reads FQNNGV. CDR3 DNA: TGTGCCAGCAGCCTATGGTTAACGGGACAAAACGAAAAACTGTTTTTT. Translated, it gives CASSLWLTGQNEKLFF. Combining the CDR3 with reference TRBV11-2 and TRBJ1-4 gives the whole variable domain EAGVAQSPRYKIIEKRQSVAFWCNPISGHATLYWYQQILGQGPKLLIQFQNNGVVDDSQLPKDRFSAERLKGVDSTLKIQPAKLEDSAVYLCASSLWLTGQNEKLFFGSGTQLSVL.

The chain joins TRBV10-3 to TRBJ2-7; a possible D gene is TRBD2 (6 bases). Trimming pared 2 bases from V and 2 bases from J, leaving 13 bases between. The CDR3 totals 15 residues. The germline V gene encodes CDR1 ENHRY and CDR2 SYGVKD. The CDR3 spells CAISEGRGGAYEQYF. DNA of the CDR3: TGTGCCATCAGTGAGGGGCGGGGCGGGGCCTACGAGCAGTACTTC.

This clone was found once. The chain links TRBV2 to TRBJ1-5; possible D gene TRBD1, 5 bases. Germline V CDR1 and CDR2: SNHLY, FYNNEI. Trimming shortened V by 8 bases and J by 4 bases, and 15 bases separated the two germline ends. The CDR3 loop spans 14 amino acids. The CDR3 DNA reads TGTGCCAGCGGTGGACGGGACTTAAATCAGCCCCAGCATTTT. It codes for CASGGRDLNQPQHF. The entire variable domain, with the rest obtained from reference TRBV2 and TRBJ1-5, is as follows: EPEVTQTPSHQVTQMGQEVILRCVPISNHLYFYWYRQILGQKVEFLVSFYNNEISEKSEIFDDQFSVERPDGSNFTLKIRSTKLEDSAMYFCASGGRDLNQPQHFGDGTRLSIL.